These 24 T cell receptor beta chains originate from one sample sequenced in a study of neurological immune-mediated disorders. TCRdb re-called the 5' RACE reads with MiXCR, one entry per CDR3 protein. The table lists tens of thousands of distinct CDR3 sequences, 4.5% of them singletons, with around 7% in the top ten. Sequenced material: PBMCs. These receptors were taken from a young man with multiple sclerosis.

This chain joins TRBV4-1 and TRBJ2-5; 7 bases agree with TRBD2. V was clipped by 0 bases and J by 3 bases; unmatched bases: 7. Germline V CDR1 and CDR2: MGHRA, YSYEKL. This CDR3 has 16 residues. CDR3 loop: CASSQDGLGVKETQYF. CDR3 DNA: TGCGCCAGCAGCCAAGATGGACTAGGGGTAAAAGAGACCCAGTACTTC.

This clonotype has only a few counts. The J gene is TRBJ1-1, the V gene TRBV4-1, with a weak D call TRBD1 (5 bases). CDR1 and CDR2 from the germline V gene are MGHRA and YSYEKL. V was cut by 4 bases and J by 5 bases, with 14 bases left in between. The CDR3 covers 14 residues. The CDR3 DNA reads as TGCGCCAGCAGCCGGGGTCGGGGGGGGACTGAAGCTTTCTTT. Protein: CASSRGRGGTEAFF.

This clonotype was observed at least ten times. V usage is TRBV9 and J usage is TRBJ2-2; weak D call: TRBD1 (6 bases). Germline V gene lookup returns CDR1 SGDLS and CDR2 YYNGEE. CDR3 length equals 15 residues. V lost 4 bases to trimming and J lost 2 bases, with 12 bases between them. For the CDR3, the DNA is TGTGCCAGCAGCATCCGGACAGCTAACACCGGGGAGCTGTTTTTT. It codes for CASSIRTANTGELFF.

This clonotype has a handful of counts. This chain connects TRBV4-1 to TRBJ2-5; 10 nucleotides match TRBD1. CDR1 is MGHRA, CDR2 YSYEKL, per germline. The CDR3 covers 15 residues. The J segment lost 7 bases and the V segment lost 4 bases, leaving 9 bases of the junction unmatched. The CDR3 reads CASSPRDRGVATQYF. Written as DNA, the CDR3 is TGCGCCAGCAGCCCTAGGGACAGGGGAGTGGCGACCCAGTACTTC.

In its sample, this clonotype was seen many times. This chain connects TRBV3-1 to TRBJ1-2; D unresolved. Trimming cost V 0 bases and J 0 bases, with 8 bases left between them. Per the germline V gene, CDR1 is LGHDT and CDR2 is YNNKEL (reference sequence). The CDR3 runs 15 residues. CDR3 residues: CASSQDGLANYGYTF. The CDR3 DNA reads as TGTGCCAGCAGCCAAGATGGACTAGCTAACTATGGCTACACCTTC.

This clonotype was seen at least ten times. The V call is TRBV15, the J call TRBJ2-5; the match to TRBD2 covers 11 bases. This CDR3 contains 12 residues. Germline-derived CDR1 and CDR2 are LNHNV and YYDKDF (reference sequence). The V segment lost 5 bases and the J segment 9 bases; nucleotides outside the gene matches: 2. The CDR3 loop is CATSGLAGSQYF. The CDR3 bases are TGTGCCACCAGCGGACTAGCGGGTTCCCAGTACTTC. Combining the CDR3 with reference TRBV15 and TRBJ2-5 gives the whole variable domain DAMVIQNPRYQVTQFGKPVTLSCSQTLNHNVMYWYQQKSSQAPKLLFHYYDKDFNNEADTPDNFQSRRPNTSFCFLDIRSPGLGDTAMYLCATSGLAGSQYFGPGTRLLVL.

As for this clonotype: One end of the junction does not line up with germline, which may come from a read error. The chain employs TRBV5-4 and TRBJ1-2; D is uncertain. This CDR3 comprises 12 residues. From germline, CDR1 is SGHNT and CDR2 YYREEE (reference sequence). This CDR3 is CASSRDNYGYAF. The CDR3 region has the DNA TGTGCCAGCAGCCGAGACAACTATGGCTACGCCTTC.

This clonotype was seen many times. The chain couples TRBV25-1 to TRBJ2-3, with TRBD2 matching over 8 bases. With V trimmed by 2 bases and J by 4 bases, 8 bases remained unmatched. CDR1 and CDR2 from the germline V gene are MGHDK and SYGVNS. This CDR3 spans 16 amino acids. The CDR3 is CASSERVAGMSDTQYF. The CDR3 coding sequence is TGTGCCAGCAGTGAACGGGTAGCGGGGATGTCAGATACGCAGTATTTT.

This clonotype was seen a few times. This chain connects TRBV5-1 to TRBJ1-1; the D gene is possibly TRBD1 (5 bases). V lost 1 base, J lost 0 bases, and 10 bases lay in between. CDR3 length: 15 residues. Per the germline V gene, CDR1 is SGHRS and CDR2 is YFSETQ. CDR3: CASSLRQSMNTEAFF. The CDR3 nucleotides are TGCGCCAGCAGCTTGAGACAGAGTATGAACACTGAAGCTTTCTTT.

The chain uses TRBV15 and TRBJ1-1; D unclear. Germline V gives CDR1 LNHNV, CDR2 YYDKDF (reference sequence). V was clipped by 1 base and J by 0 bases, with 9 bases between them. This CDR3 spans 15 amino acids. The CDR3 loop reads CATSRGISMNTEAFF. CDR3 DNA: TGTGCCACCAGCAGAGGAATAAGCATGAACACTGAAGCTTTCTTT.

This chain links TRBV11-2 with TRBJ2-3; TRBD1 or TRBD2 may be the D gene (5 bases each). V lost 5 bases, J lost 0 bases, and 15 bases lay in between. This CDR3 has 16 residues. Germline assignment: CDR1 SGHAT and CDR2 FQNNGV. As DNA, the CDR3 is TGTGCCAGCAGCCCTACTCAGGGACCCAGCACAGATACGCAGTATTTT. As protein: CASSPTQGPSTDTQYF.

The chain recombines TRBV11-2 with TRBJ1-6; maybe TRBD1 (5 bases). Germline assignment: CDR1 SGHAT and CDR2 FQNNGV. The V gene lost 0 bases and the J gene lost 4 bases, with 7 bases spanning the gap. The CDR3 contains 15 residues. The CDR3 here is CASSLEDRYNSPLHF. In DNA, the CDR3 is TGTGCCAGCAGCTTAGAAGACAGATATAATTCACCCCTCCACTTT.

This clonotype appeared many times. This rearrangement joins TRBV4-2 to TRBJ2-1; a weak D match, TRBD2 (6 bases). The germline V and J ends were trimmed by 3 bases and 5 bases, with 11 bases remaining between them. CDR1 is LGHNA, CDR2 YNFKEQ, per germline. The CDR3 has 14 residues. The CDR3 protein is CASSQTSSNNEQFF. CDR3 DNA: TGTGCCAGCAGCCAGACTAGTTCGAACAATGAGCAGTTCTTC.

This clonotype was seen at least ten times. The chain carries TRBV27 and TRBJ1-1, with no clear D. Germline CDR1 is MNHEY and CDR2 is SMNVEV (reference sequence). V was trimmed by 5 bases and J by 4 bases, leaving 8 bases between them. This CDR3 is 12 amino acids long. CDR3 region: CASSPGPTEAFF. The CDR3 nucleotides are TGTGCCAGCAGTCCAGGACCCACTGAAGCTTTCTTT.

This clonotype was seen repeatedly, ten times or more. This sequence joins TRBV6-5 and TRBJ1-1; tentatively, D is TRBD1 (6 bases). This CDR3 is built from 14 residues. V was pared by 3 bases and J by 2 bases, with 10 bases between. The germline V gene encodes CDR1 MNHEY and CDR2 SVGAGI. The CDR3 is CASSYWGRNTEAFF. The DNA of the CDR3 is TGTGCCAGCAGTTATTGGGGGCGCAACACTGAAGCTTTCTTT.

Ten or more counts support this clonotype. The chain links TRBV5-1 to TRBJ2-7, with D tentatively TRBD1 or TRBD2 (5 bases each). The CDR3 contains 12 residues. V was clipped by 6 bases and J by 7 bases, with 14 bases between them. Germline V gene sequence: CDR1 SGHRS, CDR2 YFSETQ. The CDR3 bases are TGCGCCAGCACCTACGGGGACGGGGAGCAGTACTTC. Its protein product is CASTYGDGEQYF.

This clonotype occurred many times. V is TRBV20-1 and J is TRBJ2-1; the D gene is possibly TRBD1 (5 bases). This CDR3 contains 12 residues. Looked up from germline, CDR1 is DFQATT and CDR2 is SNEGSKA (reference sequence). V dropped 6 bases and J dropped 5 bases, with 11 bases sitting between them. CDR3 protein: CSAPDINNEQFF. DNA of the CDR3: TGCAGTGCCCCGGACATAAACAATGAGCAGTTCTTC.

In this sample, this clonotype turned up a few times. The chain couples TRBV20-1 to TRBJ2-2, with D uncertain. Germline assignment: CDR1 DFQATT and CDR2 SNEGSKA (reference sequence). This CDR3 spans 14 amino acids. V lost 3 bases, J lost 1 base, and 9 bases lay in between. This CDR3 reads CSASLDRNTGELFF. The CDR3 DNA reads TGCAGTGCTAGTTTAGACCGGAACACCGGGGAGCTGTTTTTT.

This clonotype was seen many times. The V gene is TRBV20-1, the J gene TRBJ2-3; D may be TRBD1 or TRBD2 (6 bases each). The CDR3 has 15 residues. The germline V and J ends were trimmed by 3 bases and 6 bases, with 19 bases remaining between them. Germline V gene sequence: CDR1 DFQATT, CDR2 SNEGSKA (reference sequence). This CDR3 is CSASPTGAAGDTQYF. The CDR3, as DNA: TGCAGTGCTAGCCCCACGGGGGCGGCGGGGGATACGCAGTATTTT.

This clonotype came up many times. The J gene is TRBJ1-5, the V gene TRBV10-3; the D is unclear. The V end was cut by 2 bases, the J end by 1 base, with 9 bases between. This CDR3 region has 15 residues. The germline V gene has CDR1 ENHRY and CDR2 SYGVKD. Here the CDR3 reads CAISELGGSNQPQHF. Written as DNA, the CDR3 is TGTGCCATCAGTGAGCTCGGAGGGAGCAATCAGCCCCAGCATTTT.

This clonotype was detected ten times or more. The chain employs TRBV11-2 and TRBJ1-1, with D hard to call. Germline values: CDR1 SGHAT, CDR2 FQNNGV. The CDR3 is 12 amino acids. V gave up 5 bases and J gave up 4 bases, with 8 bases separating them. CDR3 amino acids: CASSGPLTEAFF. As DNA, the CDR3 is TGTGCCAGCAGCGGGCCACTCACTGAAGCTTTCTTT.

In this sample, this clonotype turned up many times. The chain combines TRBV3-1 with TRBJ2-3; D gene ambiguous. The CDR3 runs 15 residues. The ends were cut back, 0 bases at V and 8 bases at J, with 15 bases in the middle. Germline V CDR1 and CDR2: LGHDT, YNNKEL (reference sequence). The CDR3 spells CASSQEGLGYPTQYF. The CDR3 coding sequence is TGTGCCAGCAGCCAAGAGGGGTTGGGCTATCCTACGCAGTATTTT.

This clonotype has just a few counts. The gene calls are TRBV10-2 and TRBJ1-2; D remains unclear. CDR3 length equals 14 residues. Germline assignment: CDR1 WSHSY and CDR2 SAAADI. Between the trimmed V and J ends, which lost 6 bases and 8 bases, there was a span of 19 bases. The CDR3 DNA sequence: TGCGCCAGCAGCGCCCCTTCCGGGCTCCCCGGCTACACCTTC. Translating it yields CASSAPSGLPGYTF.

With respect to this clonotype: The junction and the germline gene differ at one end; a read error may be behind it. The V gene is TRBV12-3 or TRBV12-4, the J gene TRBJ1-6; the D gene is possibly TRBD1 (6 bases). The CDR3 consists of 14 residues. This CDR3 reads CASSPTGVFSPLNF. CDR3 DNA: TGTGCCAGCAGTCCGACAGGCGTGTTTTCACCCCTCAACTTT.